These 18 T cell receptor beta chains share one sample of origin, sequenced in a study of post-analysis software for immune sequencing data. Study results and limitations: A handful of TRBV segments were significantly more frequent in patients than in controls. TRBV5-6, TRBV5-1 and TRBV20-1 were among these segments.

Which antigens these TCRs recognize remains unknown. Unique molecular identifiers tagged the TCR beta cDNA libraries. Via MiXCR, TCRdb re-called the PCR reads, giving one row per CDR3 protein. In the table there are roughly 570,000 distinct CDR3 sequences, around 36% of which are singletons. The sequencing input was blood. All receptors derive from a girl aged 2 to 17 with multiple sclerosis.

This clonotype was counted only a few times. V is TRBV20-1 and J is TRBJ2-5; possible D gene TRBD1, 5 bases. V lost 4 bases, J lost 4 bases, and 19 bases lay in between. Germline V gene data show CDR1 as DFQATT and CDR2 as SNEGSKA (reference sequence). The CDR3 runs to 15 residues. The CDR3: CSAISQGTPGETQYF. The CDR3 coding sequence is TGCAGTGCTATTTCTCAGGGAACCCCTGGAGAGACCCAGTACTTC.

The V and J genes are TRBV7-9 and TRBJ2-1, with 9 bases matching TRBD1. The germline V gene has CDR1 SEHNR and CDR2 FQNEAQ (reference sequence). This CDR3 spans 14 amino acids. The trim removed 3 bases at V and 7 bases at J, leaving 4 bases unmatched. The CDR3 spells CASSFGQGWNEQFF. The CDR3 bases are TGTGCCAGCAGCTTCGGACAGGGGTGGAATGAGCAGTTCTTC.

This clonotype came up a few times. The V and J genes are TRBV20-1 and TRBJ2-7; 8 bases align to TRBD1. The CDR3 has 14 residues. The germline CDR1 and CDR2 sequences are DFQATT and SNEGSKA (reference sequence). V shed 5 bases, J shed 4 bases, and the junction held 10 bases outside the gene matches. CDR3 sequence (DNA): TGCAGTGCTGGGACAGGACCACAACCTTACGAGCAGTACTTC. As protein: CSAGTGPQPYEQYF.

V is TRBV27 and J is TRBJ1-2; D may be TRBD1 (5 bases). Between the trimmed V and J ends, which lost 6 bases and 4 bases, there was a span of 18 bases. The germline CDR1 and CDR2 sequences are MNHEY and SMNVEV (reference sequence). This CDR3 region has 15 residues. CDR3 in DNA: TGTGCCAGCAGGGGTCAATTGGGAGACAGCTATGGCTACACCTTC. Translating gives CASRGQLGDSYGYTF.

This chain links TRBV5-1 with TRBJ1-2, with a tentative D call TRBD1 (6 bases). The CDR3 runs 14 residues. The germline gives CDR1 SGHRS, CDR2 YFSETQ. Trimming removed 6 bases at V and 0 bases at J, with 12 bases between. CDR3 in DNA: TGCGCCAGCATGCAGGACAGTGCTAACTATGGCTACACCTTC. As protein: CASMQDSANYGYTF.

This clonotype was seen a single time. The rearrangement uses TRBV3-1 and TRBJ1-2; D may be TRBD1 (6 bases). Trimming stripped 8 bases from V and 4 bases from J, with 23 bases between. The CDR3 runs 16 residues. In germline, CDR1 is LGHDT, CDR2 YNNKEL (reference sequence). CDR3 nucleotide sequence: TGTGCCAGCGCGACTATCCGGGGGCAGGTGCGCTATGGCTACACCTTC. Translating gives CASATIRGQVRYGYTF.

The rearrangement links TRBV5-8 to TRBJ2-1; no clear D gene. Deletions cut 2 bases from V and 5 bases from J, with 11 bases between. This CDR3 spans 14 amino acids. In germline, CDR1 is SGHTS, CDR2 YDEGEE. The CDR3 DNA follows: TGTGCCAGCAGCTTAACCAGTTTAGACAATGAGCAGTTCTTC. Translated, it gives CASSLTSLDNEQFF.

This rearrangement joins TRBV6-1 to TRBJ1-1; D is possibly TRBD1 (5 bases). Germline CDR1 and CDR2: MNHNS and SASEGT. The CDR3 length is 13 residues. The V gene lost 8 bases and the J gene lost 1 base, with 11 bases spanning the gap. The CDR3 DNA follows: TGTGCCAGCCCTTCGACAGCGAACACTGAAGCTTTCTTT. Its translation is CASPSTANTEAFF.

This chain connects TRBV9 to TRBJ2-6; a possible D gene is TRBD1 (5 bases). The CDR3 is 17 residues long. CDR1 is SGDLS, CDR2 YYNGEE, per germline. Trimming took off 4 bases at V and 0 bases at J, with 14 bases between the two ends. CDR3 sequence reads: CASSPQTVSSGANVLTF. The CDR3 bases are TGTGCCAGCAGCCCCCAGACAGTCAGCTCTGGGGCCAACGTCCTGACTTTC.

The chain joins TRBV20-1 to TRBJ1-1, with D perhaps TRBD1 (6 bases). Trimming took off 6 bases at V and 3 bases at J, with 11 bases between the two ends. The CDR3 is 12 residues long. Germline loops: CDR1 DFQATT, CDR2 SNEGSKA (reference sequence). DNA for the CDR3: TGCAGTGCCTTAGGACAGTACACTGAAGCTTTCTTT. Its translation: CSALGQYTEAFF.

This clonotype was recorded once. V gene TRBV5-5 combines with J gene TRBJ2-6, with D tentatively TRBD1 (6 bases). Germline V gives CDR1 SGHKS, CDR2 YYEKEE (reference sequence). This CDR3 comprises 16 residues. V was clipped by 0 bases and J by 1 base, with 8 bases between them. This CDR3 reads CASSLVTGSGANVLTF. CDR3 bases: TGTGCCAGCAGCTTGGTCACAGGGTCTGGGGCCAACGTCCTGACTTTC.

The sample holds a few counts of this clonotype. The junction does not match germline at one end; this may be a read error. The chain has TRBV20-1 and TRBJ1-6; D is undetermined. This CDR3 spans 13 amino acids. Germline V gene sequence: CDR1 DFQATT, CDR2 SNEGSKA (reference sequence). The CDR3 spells CSVRDLQYSPLHF. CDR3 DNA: TGCAGTGTTAGAGATCTCCAATATTCACCCCTCCACTTT.

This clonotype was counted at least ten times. DNA for the CDR3: TGCGCCAGCACCCTAGCGGCCCTAGCCAAAAACATTCAGTACTTC. Amino acid sequence: CASTLAALAKNIQYF. The chain combines TRBV10-1 with TRBJ2-4, with 7 bases matching TRBD2. This CDR3 contains 15 residues. Losses at the gene ends were 7 bases for V and 0 bases for J; bases not matched to a gene: 6. Per the germline V gene, CDR1 is WNHNN and CDR2 is SYGVQD (reference sequence).

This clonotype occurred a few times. The CDR3 loop reads CASSPETSRSTDTQYF. Here the CDR3 DNA reads TGCGCCAGCAGCCCGGAGACTAGTAGAAGCACAGATACGCAGTATTTT. The chain employs TRBV5-1 and TRBJ2-3, with a possible D match to TRBD2 (6 bases). There are 16 residues in the CDR3. Germline values: CDR1 SGHRS, CDR2 YFSETQ. With 4 bases removed from V and 0 bases from J, the gap between germline ends came to 15 bases.

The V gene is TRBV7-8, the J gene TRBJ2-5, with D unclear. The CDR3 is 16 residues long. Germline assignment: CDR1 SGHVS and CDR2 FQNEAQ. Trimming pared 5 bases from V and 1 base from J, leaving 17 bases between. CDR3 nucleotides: TGTGCCAGCAGCCCCCCGAGGTGGTCAGCCCAAGAGACCCAGTACTTC. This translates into CASSPPRWSAQETQYF. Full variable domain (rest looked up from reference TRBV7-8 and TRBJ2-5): GAGVSQSPRYKVAKRGQDVALRCDPISGHVSLFWYQQALGQGPEFLTYFQNEAQLDKSGLPSDRFFAERPEGSVSTLKIQRTQQEDSAVYLCASSPPRWSAQETQYFGPGTRLLVL.

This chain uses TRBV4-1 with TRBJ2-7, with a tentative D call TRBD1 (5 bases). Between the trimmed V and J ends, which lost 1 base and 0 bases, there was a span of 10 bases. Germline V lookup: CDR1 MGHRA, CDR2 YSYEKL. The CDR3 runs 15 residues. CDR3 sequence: CASSQAFDSSYEQYF. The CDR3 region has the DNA TGCGCCAGCAGCCAAGCGTTCGACAGCTCCTACGAGCAGTACTTC.

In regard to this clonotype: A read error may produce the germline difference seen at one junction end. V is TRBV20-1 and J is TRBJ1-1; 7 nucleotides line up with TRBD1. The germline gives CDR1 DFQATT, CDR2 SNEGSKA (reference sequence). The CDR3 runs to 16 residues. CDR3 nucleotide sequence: TGCAGTGCTAGAGATAGGAGGGGGCGAATGAACACTGAGGCTTTCTTT. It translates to CSARDRRGRMNTEAFF.

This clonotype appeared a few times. The CDR3 loop is CSARDRLAETQYF. CDR3 bases: TGCAGTGCTAGAGATCGGCTAGCCGAGACCCAGTACTTC. V usage is TRBV20-1 and J usage is TRBJ2-5, with D maybe TRBD2 (5 bases). This CDR3 is built from 13 residues. Trimming cost V 0 bases and J 5 bases, with 10 bases left between them. Germline CDR1 DFQATT, CDR2 SNEGSKA (reference sequence).